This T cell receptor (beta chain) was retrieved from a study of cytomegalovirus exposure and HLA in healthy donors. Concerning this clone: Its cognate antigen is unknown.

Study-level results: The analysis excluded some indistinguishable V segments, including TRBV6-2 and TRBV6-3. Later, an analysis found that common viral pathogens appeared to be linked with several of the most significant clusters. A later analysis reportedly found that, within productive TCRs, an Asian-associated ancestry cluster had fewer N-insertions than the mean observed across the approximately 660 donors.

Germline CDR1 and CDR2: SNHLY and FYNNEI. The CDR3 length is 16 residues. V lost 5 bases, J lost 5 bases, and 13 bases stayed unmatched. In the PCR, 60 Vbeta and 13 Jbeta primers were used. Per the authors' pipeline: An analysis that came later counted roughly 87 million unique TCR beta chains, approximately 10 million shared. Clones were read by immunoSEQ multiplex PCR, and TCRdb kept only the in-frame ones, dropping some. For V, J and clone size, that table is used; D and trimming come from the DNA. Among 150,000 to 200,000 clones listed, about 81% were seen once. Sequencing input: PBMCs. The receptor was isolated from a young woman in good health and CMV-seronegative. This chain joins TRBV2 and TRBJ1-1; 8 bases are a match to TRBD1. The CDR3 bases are TGTGCCAGCAGTAGTCAACGGGACAGGAGGGGGACTGAAGCTTTCTTT. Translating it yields CASSSQRDRRGTEAFF.